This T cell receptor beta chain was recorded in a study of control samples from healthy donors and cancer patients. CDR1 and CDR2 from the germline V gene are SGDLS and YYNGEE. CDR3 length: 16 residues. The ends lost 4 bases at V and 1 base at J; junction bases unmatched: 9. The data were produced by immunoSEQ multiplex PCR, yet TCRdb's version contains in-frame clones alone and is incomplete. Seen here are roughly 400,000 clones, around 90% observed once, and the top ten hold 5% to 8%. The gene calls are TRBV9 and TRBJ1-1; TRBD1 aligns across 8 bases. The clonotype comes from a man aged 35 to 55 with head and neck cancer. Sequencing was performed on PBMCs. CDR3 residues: CASSPQRQGKNTEAFF. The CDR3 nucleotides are TGTGCCAGCAGCCCCCAAAGACAGGGGAAGAACACTGAAGCTTTCTTT.